This record looks at one T cell receptor (beta chain) sequence and its context. Its target is unknown. The data were obtained in a study of cytomegalovirus exposure and HLA in healthy donors. General study findings and limits: When analyzed later, the rates of TCR association showed variation by HLA locus, with DRB1 the most and HLA-C the fewest. CMV serostatus alone was available as immune exposure information. The authors reported that TCR beta sequences could predict HLA-A and HLA-B alleles. These predictions were accurate for most subjects in the first cohort. As a later analysis showed, a missense DCLRE1C variant was linked to trimming of TCR beta V- and J-genes.

The germline CDR1 and CDR2 sequences are LGHNA and YNFKEQ. This CDR3 has 16 amino acids. V lost 1 base and J lost 3, with 15 bases in between. With 60 Vbeta and 13 Jbeta primers, the PCR was carried out. Only in-frame clones appear in the TCRdb table, and some are missing; sequencing was by immunoSEQ multiplex PCR. Among about 160,000 clones listed, around 80% were seen once. This chain connects TRBV4-2 to TRBJ1-1, with TRBD1 as a possible D gene (5 bases). The sequenced material came from PBMCs. This sequence originates from a male donor in good health and CMV-seropositive. The CDR3 DNA sequence: TGTGCCAGCAGCCAAGTCGAGTGGCCGGGGGACACTGAAGCTTTCTTT. Protein product: CASSQVEWPGDTEAFF.